This section outlines one T cell receptor (beta chain) sequence together with its context. Germline loops: CDR1 LGHDT, CDR2 YNNKEL (reference sequence). V shed 4 bases, J shed 4 bases, and the junction held 7 bases outside the gene matches. There are 15 residues in the CDR3. The data derive from a study of blood T cell repertoires in COVID-19. Participant-reported clinical history was the basis for cohort assignment. Some clones are missing from TCRdb's copy, which holds only in-frame ones; the method was immunoSEQ multiplex PCR. This table has approximately 300,000 clones, about 88% appearing once. The origin of this receptor is a man between 60 and 70 years old who had recovered from COVID-19. The material sequenced was PBMCs or T cells enriched from blood (not recorded which). The chain is built from TRBV3-1 (or the pseudogene TRBV3-2) and TRBJ1-2; TRBD1 agrees at 9 bases. As DNA, the CDR3 is TGTGCCAGCAGCCCTCGGGGACAGGGCCGCTATGGCTACACCTTC. Residues: CASSPRGQGRYGYTF.